Described below is a single TCR beta chain sequence and its context. The antigen is not known. The J segment lost 2 bases and the V segment lost 6 bases, leaving 4 bases of the junction unmatched. The CDR3 covers 15 residues. Germline V gene lookup returns CDR1 SNHLY and CDR2 FYNNEI. The data were produced by immunoSEQ multiplex PCR, yet TCRdb's version contains in-frame clones alone and is incomplete. The table lists fewer than 70,000 clones, roughly 80% of them singletons. This sample stems from a study of T cell responses to AZD1222 COVID-19 vaccine. Points from the study as a whole: Donors in the cohort were predominantly white British and more often female, and clonal diversity was possibly underestimated. Repertoires were collected only later (after the peak T cell response had occurred). After two AZD1222 doses, spike-specific TCR breadth and depth rose versus day 0.

The source was peripheral blood, collected 28 days after the second AZD1222 dose. This clonotype originated in an adult who received the AZD1222 COVID-19 vaccine. V is TRBV2 and J is TRBJ1-6; 7 positions agree with TRBD1. The CDR3 loop is CASRGGGPYNSPLHF. The CDR3, as DNA: TGTGCCAGCAGGGGAGGGGGCCCCTATAATTCACCCCTCCACTTT.